This T cell receptor beta chain was found in a study of T cell repertoires in cytomegalovirus infection. About the research overall: The public TCR beta signatures pointed to both CMV infection and matching HLA type.

CDR3 length: 15 amino acids. Germline CDR1 is LNHDA and CDR2 is SQIVND (reference sequence). The ends were cut back, 3 bases at V and 3 bases at J, with 12 bases in the middle. Via MiXCR, TCRdb re-called the reads, giving one row per CDR3 protein. The profile shows approximately 240,000 distinct CDR3 sequences, roughly an eighth of them singletons. In its sample, this clonotype was seen many times. Its specificity is not known. General study points: Dominant in the ex vivo response were TCR beta clonotypes restricted by HLA-C and specific for CMV. Summed frequency of shared TCR beta families picked out CMV carriers who also had the relevant HLA.

Sequenced material: PBMCs. This TCR was sampled from a human donor in good health (CMV status not recorded). Some clones in this sample may be carry-over from other donors' samples. This chain joins TRBV19 and TRBJ1-5; D unclear. The chain's CDR3 is CASSMSADPNQPQHF. The CDR3 DNA is TGTGCCAGTAGTATGAGCGCGGACCCCAATCAGCCCCAGCATTTT.